The clone carrying this T cell receptor beta chain was seen more than once but under ten times. Its antigen is as yet unknown. This CDR3 has 15 amino acids. V was clipped by 4 bases and J by 3 bases, with 15 bases between them. Germline V gene lookup returns CDR1 SGHAT and CDR2 FQNNGV. The entry originates in a study of CD8 T cells in ankylosing spondylitis. Using quantitative 5'-RACE with molecular barcodes, the authors made TCR beta libraries. TCRdb reanalysed the 5' RACE reads using MiXCR and keeps one entry per CDR3 protein. The sample holds 75,000 to 95,000 distinct CDR3 sequences, roughly 8.5% seen once. Broader study findings: A number of the motif variants had already been described in reactive arthritis synovial fluid and blood. Characteristic of ankylosing spondylitis blood, it appeared, was a TCR beta motif comprising several highly homologous variants. Reports say disease-linked clones showed up significantly more in matched ankylosing spondylitis synovial fluid.

The sequencing input was blood, either unsorted or a sorted T cell fraction (not recorded which). The source is a male donor with ankylosing spondylitis. This sequence joins TRBV11-2 and TRBJ2-5; unclear D gene. Here the CDR3 DNA reads TGTGCCAGCAGCTACCGCCGGACCCTCAAAGAGACCCAGTACTTC. As protein: CASSYRRTLKETQYF.